This T cell receptor (beta chain) derives from a study of CD8+ T cells in alopecia areata. Findings and caveats of the study: There were many expanded lesional clones persisting in scalp and blood during tofacitinib. There were also resident alphabeta T cells of normal skin sequenced in scalp samples. Among the 100 top clones, expanded CD8+ clones, like scalp clonality, were significantly decreased by tofacitinib.

Treatment reported: oral pan-JAK inhibitor, 5-10 mg twice daily. Obtained from alopecia areata patients were lesional scalp punch biopsies along with peripheral blood. The CDR3 loop spans 15 amino acids. CDR1 is GTSNPN, CDR2 SVGIG, per germline (reference sequence). V was clipped by 0 bases and J by 4 bases; unmatched bases: 6. A few counts support this clone. Its antigen is not known. Reverse transcription of extracted RNA yielded cDNA, which provided the sequencing template. TCRdb keeps only in-frame clones here, not all; method: immunoSEQ multiplex PCR. The table includes more than 150,000 clones, 40% to 55% detected once.

Specimen: CD8+ T cells sorted from blood, collected at week 52, from a patient treated with tofacitinib. This chain connects TRBV30 to TRBJ2-7; 10 bases match TRBD1. The TCR comes from a human donor with alopecia areata. The CDR3: CAWSVPGQGRYEQYF. The CDR3, as DNA: TGTGCCTGGAGTGTCCCGGGACAGGGGCGATACGAGCAGTACTTC.